This T cell receptor (beta chain) was sequenced during a study of prognosis after radiotherapy for stage I lung cancer (dated by TCRdb to the early 2020s). With regard to the full study: Approximately 19 stage I NSCLC patients were enrolled in Nanjing, China, between 2018 and January 2019. Image-guided IMRT or VMAT was used to deliver SBRT in 3 to 5 fractions at a biologically effective dose of at least 100 Gy. The study included about 15 patients with newly diagnosed primary stage I lung tumors and several with oligometastatic NSCLC after surgical resection of the primary tumor. Peripheral blood TCR beta repertoires were profiled in stage I NSCLC patients before and after stereotactic body radiotherapy, and the repertoires were related to distant failure. All patients were considered medically inoperable, owing to comorbidities in 11 to 13 and refusal of surgery in about seven. In every patient, SBRT was given without any concurrent therapy. After SBRT, distant metastases developed in about 20% of the 19 patients at a median of 7 months, while the remaining 15 patients had no significant progression. For each of the 20 or so patients, one blood sample was taken before SBRT and one after, so the study sequenced about 38 samples in total. The cohort comprised 10 to 15 men and about six women with a median age of almost 75 years, ranging from about 50 to 84 years. Tumor histology was squamous cell carcinoma in roughly 7 patients and adenocarcinoma in twelve. Overall study outcomes, separate from this receptor: Post-SBRT Shannon entropy and its change from baseline were lower in patients who developed distant metastases; baseline Shannon entropy was not associated with metastases. No determination of tumor specificity was made for expanded TCR clones. Unique TCR clone counts fell after SBRT (median about 9,800 before versus several thousand after; Wilcoxon paired P=0.011). None of the reported P values were adjusted for multiple comparisons. The study was limited by the small cohort and short follow-up, and independent validation of the study findings is required. TRBV and TRBJ usage frequencies reportedly varied with metastasis status, involving two V genes at baseline and ten or so V and two J genes after SBRT.

The CDR1 and CDR2 encoded by the germline V gene are KGHSH and LQKENI. Trimming removed 3 bases from V and 5 bases from J, leaving 14 bases between the germline ends. Measured from the cysteine to the phenylalanine, the CDR3 is 14 residues long. Only the CDR3 portion is preserved as DNA: 42 bases, with reading frame beginning at the first base. Two rounds of multiplex PCR were used to amplify the TCR beta CDR3 region from genomic DNA. In the first round of PCR, primers specific to each TRBV and TRBJ gene were used, and the primer sequences are filed in Chinese patent CN105087789A. The second PCR round used universal primers. The Roche High Pure PCR Template Preparation Kit was used to extract genomic DNA from the frozen PBMCs. Libraries were sequenced paired-end with 151 bp reads on an Illumina HiSeq 3000. As for how the authors treated the data: CutAdapt was used to discard raw reads that did not contain the multiplex PCR primer sequences. PEAR was used to merge high-quality paired reads into contigs. By alignment to reference sequences, MiXCR assigned TRB V, D and J gene segments to each contig. CDR3 sequences were clustered by base quality and sequence similarity to remove sequencing errors. Diversity was measured as Shannon entropy normalized by the natural log of productive TCR sequence number. One minus Shannon entropy divided by the natural log of the number of unique clonotypes was used as the definition of clonality. Using the Youden index from ROC curves, the researchers picked the repertoire-metric cut-offs for progression-free survival, and all analyses were carried out in R 3.5.3. TCRdb itself trimmed the public reads at Q25 with fastp, ran MiXCR and retained productive beta chains. One record per CDR3 amino acid sequence lists the most common genes and DNA. The V and J calls were determined by TCRdb, not by the authors. The sample table lists roughly 13,000 distinct CDR3 sequences, around 40% of them with a count of one. In total, the top ten clones hold around 41% of the sample.

No patient had a history of other malignancies or prior chemotherapy or radiotherapy, and all had node-negative disease on CT and PET/CT. At each of the two time points, six milliliters of peripheral venous blood were collected into EDTA tubes. Ficoll-Paque Plus density-gradient centrifugation was used to isolate PBMCs. Right after collection, samples were kept at -80 degrees C until analysis. This clonotype was observed at least ten times. Which antigen it targets is not known. Per-base qualities were not stored, and no clone one base away is much larger. The clonotype comes from a donor older than 45 with non-small cell lung cancer. The receptor chain draws on TRBV18 and TRBJ2-7, with the D segment identity uncertain. The material sequenced was PBMCs, taken before or after stereotactic body radiation therapy (not recorded which). The DNA is as follows: TGTGCCAGCTCACCCCGGAAGTCGAGAAACGAGCAGTACTTC. Protein translation: CASSPRKSRNEQYF.